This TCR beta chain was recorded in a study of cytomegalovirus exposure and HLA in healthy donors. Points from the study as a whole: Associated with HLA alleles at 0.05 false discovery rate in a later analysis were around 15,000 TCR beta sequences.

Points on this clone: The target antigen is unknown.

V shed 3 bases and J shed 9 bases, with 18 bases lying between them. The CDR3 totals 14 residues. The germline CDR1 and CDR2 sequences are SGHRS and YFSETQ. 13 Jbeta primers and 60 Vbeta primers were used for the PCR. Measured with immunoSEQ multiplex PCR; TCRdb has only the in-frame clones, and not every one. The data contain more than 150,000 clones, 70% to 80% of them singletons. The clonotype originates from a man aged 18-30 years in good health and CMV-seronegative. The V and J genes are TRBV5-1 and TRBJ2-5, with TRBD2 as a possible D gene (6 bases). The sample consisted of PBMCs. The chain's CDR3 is CASSWGDGTGAQYF. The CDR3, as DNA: TGCGCCAGCAGCTGGGGGGACGGGACGGGGGCCCAGTACTTC.